Listed below are T cell receptor beta chains from one sample, sequenced in a study of blood T cells in healthy people across ages. From the 5' RACE reads, TCRdb called clonotypes with MiXCR, one entry per CDR3 protein. The sample has roughly 1.6 million distinct CDR3 sequences; about 32% are singletons. Sequencing input: blood. These receptors all stem from a woman in her thirties in good health. Each CDR3 is given with its conserved first and last residue. A D gene is named only where the DNA matches it firmly. Part of the rows lack a size; the others show once, few, many or a class for expanded clones.

clone_size,v_call,d_call,j_call,cdr3_nt,cdr3_aa
few,TRBV6-5,-,TRBJ2-5,TGTGCCAGCAGTTACCTCCGAGGTTCGGGGCAAGAGACCCAGTACTTC,CASSYLRGSGQETQYF
-,TRBV3-1,-,TRBJ1-1,TGTGCCAGCACCTCGGAGGGGGGGAACACTGAAGCTTTCTTT,CASTSEGGNTEAFF
-,TRBV9,TRBD2,TRBJ2-1,TGTGCCAGCAGCGTAGGGTATAGCGGGGGGGACTACAATGAGCAGTTCTTC,CASSVGYSGGDYNEQFF
few,TRBV7-9,-,TRBJ2-5,TGTGCCAGCAGCACTACCCAAGAGACCCAGTACTTC,CASSTTQETQYF
few,TRBV12-3/TRBV12-4,TRBD1,TRBJ1-4,TGTGCCAGCAGTCCGGGACAGGGGGTAAAACTGTTTTTT,CASSPGQGVKLFF
few,TRBV7-2,TRBD2,TRBJ2-7,TGTGCCAGCAGCAACCCGGGACTAGAGAACTACGAGCAGTACTTC,CASSNPGLENYEQYF
few,TRBV9,-,TRBJ2-1,TGTGCCAGCAGCGTAGGGGGCATAGATTTTTACAATGAGCAGTTCTTC,CASSVGGIDFYNEQFF
-,TRBV13,-,TRBJ2-7,TGTGCCAGCAGCTCCCCCCTCGGGCCAGCCTACGAGCAGTACTTC,CASSSPLGPAYEQYF
-,TRBV7-9,-,TRBJ2-5,TGTGCCAGCTTCAGGGAACAAGAGACCCAGTACTTC,CASFREQETQYF
once,TRBV6-1,-,TRBJ2-7,TGTGCCAGCGGCGGTGGCCTCTCCTACGAGCAGTACTTC,CASGGGLSYEQYF
-,TRBV29-1,TRBD1,TRBJ1-1,TGCAGCGTCAAGACAGGGCGGTTTATGAACACTGAAGCTTTCTTT,CSVKTGRFMNTEAFF
-,TRBV7-8,-,TRBJ2-5,TGTGCCAGCAGCGCAGCTACACGGGGGTGGGAGACCCAGTACTTC,CASSAATRGWETQYF
few,TRBV20-1,-,TRBJ2-7,TGCAGTGCCCCGATCCCAGTTGGGTCCTACGAGCAGTACTTC,CSAPIPVGSYEQYF
-,TRBV3-1,-,TRBJ1-3,TGTGCCAGCAGACAAGACGGACTCGCAACTGGAAACACCATATATTTT,CASRQDGLATGNTIYF
-,TRBV25-1,TRBD1,TRBJ2-5,TGTGCCAGCAGTGCGACGGACAGGGGGAGAGAGCAGTACTTC,CASSATDRGREQYF
-,TRBV20-1,-,TRBJ2-5,TGCAGTGCTAGCCCACCCGACCATCTCGTCGAGCAAGAGACCCAGTACTTC,CSASPPDHLVEQETQYF
-,TRBV6-5,-,TRBJ1-2,TGTGCCACCACAGGAAGTCATCTTTATGGCTACACCTTC,CATTGSHLYGYTF
-,TRBV14,TRBD1,TRBJ2-7,TGTGCCAGCAGCCAACCCGGGACAGGTTTTTACGAGCAGTACTTC,CASSQPGTGFYEQYF
-,TRBV7-2,TRBD1,TRBJ2-7,TGTGCCAGCAGCGGAAGGACAGGGGATTACGAGCAGTACTTC,CASSGRTGDYEQYF
-,TRBV6-2/TRBV6-3,TRBD1,TRBJ2-5,TGTGCCAGCAGCCACTCCGGGACAGGGGTAGCAAATGAGCAGTACTTC,CASSHSGTGVANEQYF
-,TRBV20-1,-,TRBJ1-1,TGCAGTGCTAGATACGGATATCGCCGGGATACTGAAGCTTTCTTT,CSARYGYRRDTEAFF
few,TRBV7-3,-,TRBJ1-1,TGTGCCAGCAGCTTAACTGGGTTAGGCAGCACTGAAGCTTTCTTT,CASSLTGLGSTEAFF
-,TRBV7-9,-,TRBJ2-5,TGTGCCAGCAGCTTAGGGCGCCTCAGGGAGACCCAGTACTTC,CASSLGRLRETQYF
few,TRBV7-9,TRBD2,TRBJ2-7,TGTGCCAGCAGCCCGGGACTAGCTGCGTATTACGAGCAGTACTTC,CASSPGLAAYYEQYF
few,TRBV20-1,TRBD2,TRBJ2-1,TGCAGTGCTAAGGTATCGGGAGGACCTTCCTACAATGAGCAGTTCTTC,CSAKVSGGPSYNEQFF
-,TRBV6-2/TRBV6-3,-,TRBJ2-7,TGTGCCAGTCATCCTTACGTCGGTCTTGCCTACGAGCAGTACTTC,CASHPYVGLAYEQYF
few,TRBV7-2,TRBD2,TRBJ2-1,TGTGCCAGCAGCTTAGGGCGGGAGTGGGATGAGCAGTTCTTC,CASSLGREWDEQFF
-,TRBV7-9,TRBD1,TRBJ2-2,TGTGCCAGCAGCTTATCAACAGGGGGAGGCACCGGGGAGCTGTTTTTT,CASSLSTGGGTGELFF
few,TRBV20-1,-,TRBJ2-6,TGCAGTGCTTACAGGGCTGGTGGGGCCAACGTCCTGACTTTC,CSAYRAGGANVLTF
-,TRBV6-5,TRBD2,TRBJ2-1,TGTGCCAGCAGTTATTCGAGCGGGGGGGGAACCAATGAGCAGTTCTTC,CASSYSSGGGTNEQFF
few,TRBV12-3/TRBV12-4,TRBD2,TRBJ2-7,TGTGCCAGCAGTTTAATTGGCGGGGGGAGGTACGAGCAGTACTTC,CASSLIGGGRYEQYF
few,TRBV20-1,TRBD1,TRBJ1-1,TGCAGTGACACAGGGGAGGGAAAAAGGGAAGCTTTCTTT,CSDTGEGKREAFF
once,TRBV2,-,TRBJ2-1,TGTGCCAGCGGGCGGGAACAGCCCCAGGGGGAGCAGTTCTTC,CASGREQPQGEQFF
-,TRBV4-2,-,TRBJ1-6,TGTGCCAGCAGCCAAGAAACGTGGAGGATGGGTAATTCACCCCTCCACTTT,CASSQETWRMGNSPLHF
-,TRBV5-1,-,TRBJ2-7,TGCGCCAGCAGCCCGCCGGGGACGGCGGGTTACGAGCAGTACTTC,CASSPPGTAGYEQYF
few,TRBV30,-,TRBJ2-3,TGTGCCTGGAGTGGATACGACGACTGGGATACGCAGTATTTT,CAWSGYDDWDTQYF
-,TRBV7-2,-,TRBJ2-3,TGTGCCAGCAAGAGAGGCGTTTACGTCGCAGATACGCAGTATTTT,CASKRGVYVADTQYF
few,TRBV27,-,TRBJ1-1,TGTGCCGTCGGCCTGTTTGAAGCTTTCTTT,CAVGLFEAFF
-,TRBV25-1,TRBD2,TRBJ2-1,TGTGCCAGCAACTCTAGCGGGAGCAATTTGGGTCATGAGCAGTTCTTC,CASNSSGSNLGHEQFF
few,TRBV7-9,-,TRBJ2-7,TGTGCCAGCAGCCCAATCCGGGACCACTACGAGCAGTACTTC,CASSPIRDHYEQYF
-,TRBV13,TRBD2,TRBJ2-1,TGTGCCAGCAGTCCCGACAGAGGGACTAGCGGGAAAAATGAGCAGTTCTTC,CASSPDRGTSGKNEQFF
-,TRBV27,-,TRBJ2-3,TGTGCCAGCAGTTGGGGGACGGTAAGCACAGATACGCAGTATTTT,CASSWGTVSTDTQYF
-,TRBV2,TRBD2,TRBJ2-5,TGTGCCAGCAGCACTAGCGACCAAGAGACCCAGTACTTC,CASSTSDQETQYF
few,TRBV7-6,-,TRBJ2-5,TGTGCCAGCAGCTTAGGGCCCGGTACGGAGACCCAGTACTTC,CASSLGPGTETQYF
few,TRBV4-2,-,TRBJ2-2,TGTGCCAGCAGCCCCGTAGCCCCCGGGGAGCTGTTTTTT,CASSPVAPGELFF
few,TRBV12-3/TRBV12-4,TRBD2,TRBJ2-3,TGTGCCAGCAGCTCCCCAGACGTCGGGCAGGCGGGAGGAAGCACAGATACGCAGTATTTT,CASSSPDVGQAGGSTDTQYF
many,TRBV7-9,TRBD1,TRBJ2-7,TGTGCCAGCAGCCGCGCTCTTCAGGGGGCTCCCTACGAGCAGTACTTC,CASSRALQGAPYEQYF
few,TRBV7-7,-,TRBJ2-1,TGTGCCGGCAGCCCCGGGGGGCTCCTCTACAATGAGCAGTTCTTC,CAGSPGGLLYNEQFF
many,TRBV6-1,-,TRBJ2-1,TGTGCCAGCAACGAAGTGGCTAACCTTCACAATGAGCAGTTCTTC,CASNEVANLHNEQFF
-,TRBV27,-,TRBJ2-7,TGTGCCAGCACCGACATAACCTACGAGCAGTACTTC,CASTDITYEQYF
few,TRBV20-1,-,TRBJ2-7,TGCAGTGCTAGAGATCTGGTGGGGAACTACGAGCAGTACTTC,CSARDLVGNYEQYF
-,TRBV12-3/TRBV12-4,-,TRBJ1-2,TGTGTCAGCAGTTTGAATGGCTACACCTTC,CVSSLNGYTF
-,TRBV5-1,-,TRBJ2-2,TGCGCCAGCAGCTTGGCCAGCGGGTTCACCGGGGAGCTGTTTTTT,CASSLASGFTGELFF
few,TRBV9,-,TRBJ2-7,TGTGCCAGCAGCGTAGATCTAGGTGAGAAGCAGTACTTC,CASSVDLGEKQYF
-,TRBV13,-,TRBJ1-2,TGTGCCAGCAGCTTGGGAACATGTTATGGCTACACCTTC,CASSLGTCYGYTF
few,TRBV11-2,TRBD1,TRBJ2-7,TGTGCCAGCAGCTCCACCGACAGGGCCTCCTACGAGCAGTACTTC,CASSSTDRASYEQYF
-,TRBV11-2,TRBD2,TRBJ2-3,TGTGCCAGCAGCTTAGATACGGCGGGAGTATACTCAGATACGCAGTATTTT,CASSLDTAGVYSDTQYF
-,TRBV4-1,TRBD2,TRBJ2-5,TGCGCCAGCAGCCAACCTTTTGGAAAGCGGGGCCAAGAGACCCAGTACTTC,CASSQPFGKRGQETQYF
-,TRBV4-2,TRBD2,TRBJ2-7,TGTGCCAGCAGCCAAGTTTCCGGGACTAGCGGGAGGATCCGGTATGAGCAGTACTTC,CASSQVSGTSGRIRYEQYF